This T cell receptor (beta chain) came from a study of shared clonotypes between healthy human individuals. Germline-derived CDR1 and CDR2 are KGHSH and LQKENI. The V segment lost 5 bases and the J segment 5 bases; nucleotides outside the gene matches: 13. CDR3 length equals 17 residues. Only in-frame clones appear in the TCRdb table, and some are missing; sequencing was by immunoSEQ multiplex PCR. Of hundreds of thousands of clones in the sample, roughly 70% were seen once. This sequence was found in a woman in her thirties in good health. Sequencing used memory CD4+ T cells sorted from blood. Subset: CD45RA-negative fraction. This chain joins TRBV18 and TRBJ2-7; 12 nucleotides line up with TRBD1. The CDR3 nucleotides read TGTGCCAGCTCATCTAGGACGGGACAGGGGGCAGTTAACGAGCAGTACTTC. Protein sequence: CASSSRTGQGAVNEQYF. Full variable domain (rest looked up from reference TRBV18 and TRBJ2-7): NAGVMQNPRHLVRRRGQEARLRCSPMKGHSHVYWYRQLPEEGLKFMVYLQKENIIDESGMPKERFSAEFPKEGPSILRIQQVVRGDSAAYFCASSSRTGQGAVNEQYFGPGTRLTVT.